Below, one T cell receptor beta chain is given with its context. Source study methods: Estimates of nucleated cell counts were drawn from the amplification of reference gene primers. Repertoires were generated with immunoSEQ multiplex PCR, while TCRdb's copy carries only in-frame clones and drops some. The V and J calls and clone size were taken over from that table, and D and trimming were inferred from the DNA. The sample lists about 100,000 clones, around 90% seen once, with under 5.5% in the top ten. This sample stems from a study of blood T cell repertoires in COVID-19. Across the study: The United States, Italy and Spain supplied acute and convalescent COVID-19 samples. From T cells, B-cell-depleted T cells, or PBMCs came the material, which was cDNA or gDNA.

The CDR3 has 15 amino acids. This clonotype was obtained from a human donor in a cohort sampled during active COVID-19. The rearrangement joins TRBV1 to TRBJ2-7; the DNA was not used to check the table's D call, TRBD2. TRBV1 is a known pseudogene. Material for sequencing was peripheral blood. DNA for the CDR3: TGCACCAGCAGCCAAGAAGCGAGGCGCGCCTACGAGCAGTACTTC. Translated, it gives CTSSQEARRAYEQYF.